Listed below are T cell receptor beta chains from one sample, sequenced in a study of control samples from healthy donors and cancer patients. The data were produced by immunoSEQ multiplex PCR, yet TCRdb's version contains in-frame clones alone and is incomplete. The sample lists some 79,000 clones, approximately 94% occurring once. The sequencing sample was made of PBMCs. The receptors were sampled from a middle-aged woman with lung cancer. Each CDR3 is given with its conserved first and last residue. A row's size may be missing; if present it is once, few, many or a size class.

v_gene | abundance | CDR3aa
TRBV27 | - | CASSLSTTGGGTEAFF
TRBV5-1 | - | CASSIGQGGSPLHF
TRBV3-1/TRBV3-2 | - | CASSLSGGFYNEQFF
TRBV7-9 | - | CASSLILGFQETQYF
TRBV6-5 | - | CASSNGGYEQYF
TRBV6-5 | - | CASRTINRPYEQYF
TRBV28 | - | CASSLFIRKRGTEETQYF
TRBV18 | - | CASSEGSSGNTIYF
TRBV19 | - | CASSKPQGWRATEAFF
TRBV19 | - | CASSPSTAQPQHF
TRBV11-3 | - | CASLRPGHSTGELFF
TRBV11-3 | - | CASSLDGLSNDEQYF
TRBV5-1 | once | CASSLRTRGLANTEAFF
TRBV27 | once | CASSSGWSNQPQHF
TRBV7-9 | - | CASSRFTGFQGEQYF
TRBV5-1 | - | CASSFDGANYGYTF
TRBV10-3 | once | CAIRDRDRREQYF
TRBV29-1 | few | CSVEEAATEYF
TRBV6-5 | - | CASSRGATNEKLFF
TRBV24-1 | - | CATNRAINEKLFF
TRBV5-6 | - | CASSSPTYYSRSPLHF
TRBV7-9 | - | CASSQWTITDTQYF
TRBV27 | - | CASSSRDTGGPYNSPLHF
TRBV5-1 | - | CASSLTRRSTDTQYF
TRBV20-1 | - | CSASNSYSGNTIYF
TRBV19 | - | CASRRPGVETQYF
TRBV7-9 | - | CASSLDPDTEAFF
TRBV21-1 | - | CASILQGPLTDTQYF
TRBV6-5 | - | CASRRDATGAQYF
TRBV6-5 | - | CASGGQSNQPQHF
TRBV4-1 | - | CASSQGASPLHF
TRBV19 | - | CASSFRQGGQSTEAFF
TRBV29-1 | - | CSVEGGSRGDTQYF
TRBV11-3 | - | CASSDPGWGAVGETQYF
TRBV6-5 | - | CASRVTGGGNQPQHF
TRBV5-4 | - | CASSPRGRQSYEQYF
TRBV6-2/TRBV6-3 | - | CASSYSMQGRESEAFF
TRBV9 | - | CASSVGTRRGEGSGANVLTF
TRBV5-6 | - | CASSLTGLGNNEQFF
TRBV30 | - | CAWRVLGGRVAGSPQETQYF
TRBV19 | - | CASSIGTGGGEQFF